This T cell receptor (beta chain) was retrieved from a study of CD4 T cells in relation to SARS-CoV-2 and coronaviruses. About the research overall: The HLA restriction of the shared crossreactive spike epitopes was mapped.

Unexposed donor CD4+ T cells date from about 2011-2018, before the COVID-19 pandemic. After less than 11 days of culture, CD4+ T cells were isolated. Unexposed-donor CD4+ T cells were probed with SARS-CoV-2 S/N and four cold-coronavirus spikes, cells permitting. Cultures held roughly 2 million PBMCs per well with approximately 10 IU/ml IL-2. On days 3 and 7, cultures got half fresh IL-2 medium. Using immunoSEQ multiplex PCR, the repertoire was profiled, and TCRdb retains in-frame clones only, with some absent. The sample includes about 26,000 clones, roughly 80% seen only once; the top ten take roughly 18%. The CDR3 extends over 10 amino acids. Germline CDR1 and CDR2: DFQATT and SNEGSKA (reference sequence). The V end lost 1 base, the J end lost 6 bases, and 3 bases lay between the germline ends. To note about this clone: Its antigen is still unknown.

The specimen sequenced was CD4+ T cells from PBMCs, cultured in vitro. This receptor was taken from a human donor in good health. The chain carries TRBV20-1 and TRBJ1-1; D unclear. The CDR3 bases are TGCAGTGCTAGAGTCTCTGAAGCTTTCTTT. Translating gives CSARVSEAFF.